This TCR beta chain originates from a study of blood T cell repertoires in COVID-19. Some clones are missing from TCRdb's copy, which holds only in-frame ones; the method was immunoSEQ multiplex PCR. The data contain some 250,000 clones, around 79% of them singletons. Germline assignment: CDR1 MNHEY and CDR2 SVGAGI. V gave up 10 bases and J gave up 5 bases, with 19 bases separating them. The CDR3 has 14 amino acids. Sequenced: peripheral blood. This TCR derives from a woman of 80 years or more with acute or convalescent COVID-19. The chain is built from TRBV6-5 and TRBJ2-3, with D perhaps matching TRBD1 (5 bases). This chain's CDR3 is CAITRQTLGDTQYF. The CDR3 DNA is TGTGCCATAACAAGACAGACCCTTGGAGATACGCAGTATTTT.